These T cell receptor beta chains were read from a single sample in a study of blood T cell repertoires in COVID-19. TCRdb's copy holds only in-frame clones and misses some; the assay was immunoSEQ multiplex PCR. The sample includes about 320,000 clones, 89% of them seen just once. Sequencing was carried out using peripheral blood. The receptors shown here come from a woman aged 25 to 45 with COVID-19, enrolled during active disease. The CDR3 runs from the conserved cysteine through the conserved F or W. A D gene is named only where the DNA matches it firmly. A clone size is listed for some rows: how often the clone was seen (once, few, many), or a class if it is expanded.

V	D	size	J	CDR3	DNA
TRBV15	TRBD2	few	TRBJ2-1	CATSRVTGTSDYNEQFF	TGTGCCACCAGCAGGGTAACCGGGACTAGCGATTACAATGAGCAGTTCTTC
TRBV11-3	.	.	TRBJ1-1	CASSRRGTEAFF	TGTGCCAGCAGCCGCCGGGGCACTGAAGCTTTCTTT
TRBV2	.	.	TRBJ1-2	CASSEVYRDNYGYTF	TGTGCCAGCAGTGAAGTTTACAGGGATAACTATGGCTACACCTTC
TRBV11-2	TRBD2	.	TRBJ2-7	CASSLGTSGGAEQYF	TGTGCCAGCAGCTTGGGGACTAGCGGGGGGGCAGAGCAGTACTTC
TRBV7-9	.	.	TRBJ1-3	CASSKDTISGNTIYF	TGTGCCAGCAGCAAAGATACTATCTCTGGAAACACCATATATTTT
TRBV7-8	.	.	TRBJ2-3	CASSSDRGLTDTQYF	TGTGCCAGCAGCTCGGACCGAGGACTCACAGATACGCAGTATTTT
TRBV7-9	TRBD1	.	TRBJ1-2	CASSWGQELNYGYTF	TGTGCCAGCAGCTGGGGACAGGAACTAAACTATGGCTACACCTTC
TRBV6-5	TRBD1	.	TRBJ2-2	CASIPGTGPGELFF	TGTGCCAGCATTCCCGGGACAGGGCCCGGGGAGCTGTTTTTT
TRBV7-8	.	.	TRBJ2-3	CASSLIGTDTQYF	TGTGCCAGCAGCTTAATCGGGACAGATACGCAGTATTTT
TRBV9	TRBD2	.	TRBJ2-5	CASSVAAGGGQETQYF	TGTGCCAGCAGCGTAGCAGCGGGAGGTGGGCAAGAGACCCAGTACTTC
TRBV6-1	.	.	TRBJ1-3	CASSDGISGNTIYF	TGTGCCAGCAGTGACGGGATCTCTGGAAACACCATATATTTT
TRBV6-5	.	.	TRBJ2-7	CASSYQGPNSYEQYF	TGTGCCAGCAGTTACCAGGGGCCCAACTCCTACGAGCAGTACTTC
TRBV19	.	.	TRBJ1-5	CASSIDLNQPQHF	TGTGCCAGTAGTATAGATCTGAATCAGCCCCAGCATTTT
TRBV6-2/TRBV6-3	TRBD1	.	TRBJ2-5	CASSSQGDETQYF	TGTGCCAGCAGTTCTCAGGGGGATGAGACCCAGTACTTC
TRBV5-3	TRBD1	.	TRBJ1-2	CARSSRRDREGCNYGYTF	TGTGCCAGAAGCTCTCGCCGGGACAGGGAAGGGTGTAACTATGGCTACACCTTC
TRBV21-1	.	.	TRBJ2-7	CASRRQGGLYEQYF	TGTGCCAGCAGGAGACAGGGCGGTCTCTACGAGCAGTACTTC
TRBV27	TRBD1	.	TRBJ1-2	CANRPGQGSHGYTF	TGTGCCAACCGACCGGGACAGGGTAGTCATGGCTACACCTTC
TRBV3-1/TRBV3-2	.	.	TRBJ1-5	CASSPGFGNQPQHF	TGTGCCAGCAGCCCAGGGTTCGGCAATCAGCCCCAGCATTTT
TRBV2	.	.	TRBJ1-5	CASSGRYEPQHF	TGTGCCAGCAGTGGGCGGTACGAGCCCCAGCATTTT
TRBV19	TRBD1	.	TRBJ2-7	CASMSDRSYEQYF	TGTGCCAGTATGTCGGACAGGTCCTACGAGCAGTACTTC
TRBV6-8	.	.	TRBJ2-1	CASSYSIRGETKSDYNEQFF	TGTGCCAGCAGTTACTCCATCAGGGGCGAAACTAAATCCGACTACAATGAGCAGTTCTTC
TRBV2	.	.	TRBJ1-1	CASGDSMNTEAFF	TGTGCCAGCGGCGACAGCATGAACACTGAAGCTTTCTTT
TRBV28	TRBD1	.	TRBJ1-3	CASTSRQGSGNTIYF	TGTGCCAGCACCTCGAGACAGGGGTCTGGAAACACCATATATTTT
TRBV18	.	once	TRBJ1-3	CASSPPYRAGNTIYF	TGTGCCAGCTCACCACCTTACAGGGCTGGAAACACCATATATTTT
TRBV30	.	.	TRBJ1-2	CAWSVLRTDYYGYTF	TGTGCCTGGAGTGTACTCAGGACGGACTACTATGGCTACACCTTC
TRBV28	TRBD2	.	TRBJ2-5	CASTERGMAETQYF	TGTGCCAGCACTGAGCGGGGGATGGCGGAGACCCAGTACTTC
TRBV4-1	.	.	TRBJ1-3	CASSLGRGYSGNTIYF	TGCGCCAGCAGCCTTGGGAGGGGGTACTCTGGAAACACCATATATTTT
TRBV7-8	TRBD1	.	TRBJ1-6	CASRYAGTGPSPLHF	TGTGCCAGCAGATACGCCGGGACAGGGCCATCACCCCTCCACTTT
TRBV7-2	.	.	TRBJ1-5	CASSLVWGGSQHF	TGTGCCAGCAGCTTAGTATGGGGGGGATCCCAGCATTTT
TRBV27	.	few	TRBJ1-3	CASSQRSSGNTIYF	TGTGCCAGCAGTCAGAGGAGCTCTGGAAACACCATATATTTT
TRBV7-2	TRBD2	.	TRBJ2-3	CASSLLPSGGRSRQYF	TGTGCCAGCAGCTTATTACCTAGCGGGGGGCGATCGAGGCAGTATTTT
TRBV4-1	.	.	TRBJ2-5	CASRPTKDTRTQYF	TGCGCCAGCAGACCCACCAAGGACACCCGGACCCAGTACTTC
TRBV5-6	.	.	TRBJ1-2	CASSPGGYAQGYGYTF	TGTGCCAGCAGCCCCGGCGGGTACGCGCAAGGCTATGGCTACACCTTC
TRBV11-3	TRBD1	.	TRBJ2-2	CASSFTGAGELFF	TGTGCCAGCAGCTTCACAGGGGCCGGGGAGCTGTTTTTT
TRBV2	.	.	TRBJ1-1	CASSGTVNTEAFF	TGTGCCAGCAGTGGGACTGTGAACACTGAAGCTTTCTTT
TRBV5-1	.	.	TRBJ1-6	CASSLLTDNSPLHF	TGCGCCAGCAGCCTCTTGACTGATAATTCACCCCTCCACTTT
TRBV19	.	.	TRBJ1-2	CASSLRGFGYTF	TGTGCCAGTTCCCTTCGGGGTTTTGGCTACACCTTC
TRBV6-5	TRBD1	.	TRBJ1-6	CASENRGHNSPLHF	TGTGCCAGCGAAAACAGGGGGCATAATTCACCCCTCCACTTT
TRBV6-5	TRBD1	.	TRBJ2-1	CASRRTGAAHEQFF	TGTGCCAGCAGGCGGACAGGGGCCGCTCATGAGCAGTTCTTC
TRBV18	.	.	TRBJ2-7	CASSDRPRTSYEQYF	TGTGCCAGCTCAGACAGACCTAGGACCTCCTACGAGCAGTACTTC
TRBV3-1/TRBV3-2	TRBD2	.	TRBJ2-1	CASSQQLAGKQFF	TGTGCCAGCAGCCAGCAACTAGCGGGGAAGCAGTTCTTC
TRBV15	.	.	TRBJ1-5	CATSSIRGWNQPQHF	TGTGCCACCAGCAGCATCAGGGGTTGGAATCAGCCCCAGCATTTT
TRBV30	TRBD2	.	TRBJ2-1	CACKPGLAGGNEQFF	TGTGCCTGTAAACCGGGACTAGCGGGGGGCAATGAGCAGTTCTTC
TRBV4-1	TRBD1	.	TRBJ2-6	CASSPFPGQGAPGANVLTF	TGCGCCAGCAGCCCATTCCCGGGACAGGGGGCGCCTGGGGCCAACGTCCTGACTTTC
TRBV28	.	.	TRBJ1-6	CASMGQLYNSPLHF	TGTGCCAGCATGGGACAACTTTATAATTCACCCCTCCACTTT
TRBV19	.	.	TRBJ1-2	CASSMHRVYGYTF	TGTGCCAGTAGTATGCACAGGGTATATGGCTACACCTTC
TRBV3-1/TRBV3-2	.	.	TRBJ2-5	CASSPQLEGRVGETQYF	TGTGCCAGCAGCCCCCAATTGGAGGGGCGCGTTGGGGAGACCCAGTACTTC
TRBV3-1/TRBV3-2	.	.	TRBJ1-1	CASSYSGSTEAFF	TGTGCCAGCAGCTACTCAGGGTCCACTGAAGCTTTCTTT
TRBV7-9	TRBD2	many	TRBJ2-3	CASPGWREVPTDTQYF	TGTGCCAGCCCAGGGTGGCGGGAGGTGCCCACAGATACGCAGTATTTT
TRBV29-1	TRBD1	.	TRBJ1-2	CSATPGDRDGYTF	TGCAGCGCCACACCCGGGGACAGGGACGGCTACACCTTC
TRBV4-1	.	.	TRBJ2-7	CASTLGVLAPFEQYF	TGCGCCAGCACCCTCGGGGTTTTGGCCCCATTCGAGCAGTACTTC
TRBV28	.	.	TRBJ2-7	CASSLPSPRYEQYF	TGTGCCAGCAGTTTACCTAGCCCCCGCTACGAGCAGTACTTC
TRBV7-6	.	.	TRBJ1-2	CASSLTPELYGYTF	TGTGCCAGCAGCTTAACTCCCGAGCTCTATGGCTACACCTTC
TRBV24-1	.	.	TRBJ2-2	CATSDSRTANTGELFF	TGTGCCACCAGTGACAGTAGGACAGCTAACACCGGGGAGCTGTTTTTT
TRBV7-2	.	.	TRBJ1-2	CASRARRANGYTF	TGTGCCAGCAGAGCTCGGAGGGCGAATGGCTACACCTTC